The T cell receptor beta chain under discussion was sequenced for a study of OX40 agonist ivuxolimab in advanced cancers. General observations from the study: Determination of antigen specificity was not performed for the expanded peripheral T cells.

With respect to this clone: Its antigen is currently unknown.

The CDR3 covers 12 residues. The V and J ends lost 2 bases and 7 bases respectively, with 6 bases between them. Per germline, CDR1 MNHEY and CDR2 SVGAGI. Using immunoSEQ multiplex PCR, the repertoire was profiled, and TCRdb retains in-frame clones only, with some absent. The sample lists some 70,000 clones, 85% occurring once. The sequence derives from an adult with an advanced solid tumor such as melanoma, head and neck, liver or kidney cancer. The V and J genes are TRBV6-5 and TRBJ2-1, with D unresolved. The sequencing here drew on CD4+ or CD8+ T cells sorted from blood, taken in a trial of the OX40 agonist ivuxolimab. DNA for the CDR3: TGTGCCAGCAGTTACGCACCAAATGAGCAGTTCTTC. Its translation is CASSYAPNEQFF.